This T cell receptor beta chain was obtained from a study of OX40 agonist ivuxolimab in advanced cancers. For context, the study as a whole: The costimulatory receptor OX40 (CD134) was targeted by ivuxolimab, a fully human IgG2 agonistic monoclonal antibody. Intravenous ivuxolimab was administered to patients every 2 weeks at six dose levels: 0.01, 0.1, 0.3, 1.5, 3 and 10 mg/kg. Of the approximately 50 patients in dose escalation, about 19 had hepatocellular carcinoma, some 15 had melanoma, 9 had renal cell carcinoma and 9 had head and neck cancer. The dose-escalation cohort was 82.7% male with a mean age of about 60 years, ranging from roughly 23 to 80. Patients were allowed to have had prior anti-PD-1, anti-PD-L1 or anti-CTLA-4 therapy, and approximately 39% of the dose-escalation patients had been treated with checkpoint inhibitors. Partial responses were achieved by three dose-escalation patients, of whom one had hepatocellular carcinoma and two had cutaneous melanoma. Peripheral TCRbeta sequencing was intended to test whether TCR sequence diversity was altered and clonal T-cell expansion was caused by ivuxolimab. The paper reports the monotherapy dose-escalation portion (N of about 56 patients) of the phase I ivuxolimab trial. Overall study results and their limits: After ivuxolimab, more expanded clones were found on average in CD8+ T cells than in CD4+ T cells. Low levels of normalized T-cell clonal expansion were also seen in some nonresponding patients. In the 0.1-3.0 mg/kg groups, partial responders had among the lowest normalized peripheral clonal expansion, particularly in CD8+ T cells. At doses of 0.1 to 3.0 mg/kg, clonal expansion of both CD4+ and CD8+ T cells in blood was seen between baseline and week 6. The antigen specificity of the clonally expanded peripheral T cells was not determined.

Patients with a history of autoimmune disease or receiving systemic immunosuppression were excluded from the trial. In every dose cohort, peripheral blood was drawn for TCR sequencing at baseline, cycle 4 day 1, and cycle 7 day 1. Samples were obtained from an open-label, multicenter, first-in-human phase I dose-escalation trial of ivuxolimab. Adults with locally advanced or metastatic melanoma, renal cell carcinoma, hepatocellular carcinoma or head and neck squamous cell carcinoma were enrolled in the trial. Before TCR sequencing, CD4+ T cells and CD8+ T cells from peripheral blood were sorted into separate populations. The CDR3 measures 16 amino acids from cysteine to phenylalanine. The entry retains the CDR3 DNA only, 48 bases that are in frame from base 1. Reading the germline V gene gives CDR1 MNHEY and CDR2 SVGAGI. To sequence the TCRbeta CDR3 region, genomic DNA was isolated from the sorted cells. The immunoSEQ Assay was used for sequencing of TCRbeta CDR3 regions. What TCRdb holds here is the immuneACCESS table cut down to in-frame rearrangements. Part of the clones is not present; checked against another copy, under half of the missing clones reflect an unresolved V gene, and the others are unexplained. The sample table records roughly 64,000 clones; approximately 80% of these occur just once. Of the sample, 5% is held by the ten largest clones.

To note about this clone: Its antigen remains undetermined. With a much larger clone just one base away, this may be a read error.

The input for sequencing was CD4+ or CD8+ T cells sorted from blood, taken in a trial of the OX40 agonist ivuxolimab. This receptor was obtained from an adult with an advanced solid tumor such as melanoma, head and neck, liver or kidney cancer. The sequence joins TRBV6-5 to TRBJ1-1, with the D segment identity uncertain. The DNA sequence follows: TGTGTCAGCAGTTATGGTCCGTGGCAGGAGAACACTGAAGCTTTCTTT. This encodes CVSSYGPWQENTEAFF.